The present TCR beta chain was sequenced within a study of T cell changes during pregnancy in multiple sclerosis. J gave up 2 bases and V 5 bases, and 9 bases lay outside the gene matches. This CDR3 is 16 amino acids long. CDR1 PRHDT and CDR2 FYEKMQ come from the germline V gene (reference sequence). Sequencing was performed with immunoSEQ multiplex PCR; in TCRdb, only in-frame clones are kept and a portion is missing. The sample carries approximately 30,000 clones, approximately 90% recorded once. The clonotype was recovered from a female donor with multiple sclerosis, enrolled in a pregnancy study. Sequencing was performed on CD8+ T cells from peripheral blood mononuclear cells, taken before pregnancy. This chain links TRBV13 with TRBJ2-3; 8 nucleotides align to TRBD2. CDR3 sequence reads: CASSKDRGGPTDTQYF. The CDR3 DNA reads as TGTGCCAGCAGCAAAGACCGGGGGGGGCCCACAGATACGCAGTATTTT.